This T cell receptor (beta chain) was captured by sequencing in a study of PD-L1 blockade in urothelial cancer. Overall study: Analyses used blood from 3 weeks (second dose) and 6 weeks after treatment start. Study-wide points: Durable-benefit patients expanded tumor-associated blood clones more at 3 weeks.

Time point here: peripheral blood 6 weeks after treatment start. Pretreatment and on-treatment blood mononuclear cell samples were taken, totaling between 1 and 8 time points per patient. Sequencing was performed with immunoSEQ multiplex PCR; in TCRdb, only in-frame clones are kept and a portion is missing. The sample includes 35,000 to 45,000 clones, 70% to 90% of them seen just once. Points on this clone: The antigen is not known.

V was trimmed by 7 bases and J by 4 bases, leaving 10 bases between them. The CDR3 has 12 amino acids. The germline V gene encodes CDR1 SQVTM and CDR2 ANQGSEA. This rearrangement joins TRBV29-1 to TRBJ1-4, with D hard to call. Here the sequenced sample was PBMCs, taken around atezolizumab (anti-PD-L1) treatment. The sequence derives from a man between 65 and 85 years old with urothelial cancer. The CDR3 reads CSADGDNEKLFF. CDR3 nucleotides: TGCAGCGCCGACGGAGATAATGAAAAACTGTTTTTT.